The rows below give T cell receptor beta chains drawn from one sample of a study of T cells in Graves' hyperthyroidism and ophthalmopathy. TCRdb reprocessed the multiplex PCR reads via MiXCR and lists one record per CDR3 protein. This sample yields about 620,000 distinct CDR3 sequences, of which under 20% are seen a single time; approximately 3.9% belongs to the top ten. The sample was blood. The source is a woman aged 25 to 39 with Graves' hyperthyroidism. Both conserved end residues are part of each CDR3. Each record gives: V gene, D gene, clone size, J gene, CDR3 protein, CDR3 DNA. The D gene is left open where the match is weak. Expanded clones get a size class; other rows say once, few or many, or leave the size out.

TRBV7-2,TRBD2,many,TRBJ2-5,CASSLGGAAETQYF,TGTGCCAGCAGCTTGGGAGGGGCGGCAGAGACCCAGTACTTC
TRBV5-1,.,.,TRBJ2-7,CASSFYRTPSSYEQYF,TGCGCCAGCAGCTTTTACAGGACACCATCCTCCTACGAGCAGTACTTC
TRBV6-5,.,.,TRBJ2-7,CASSYFLGGAHYEQYF,TGTGCCAGCAGTTACTTTCTGGGCGGTGCCCACTACGAGCAGTACTTC
TRBV11-2,.,.,TRBJ2-2,CASSFSGSAANTGELFF,TGTGCCAGCAGCTTCAGTGGGTCGGCGGCAAACACCGGGGAGCTGTTTTTT
TRBV7-8,.,.,TRBJ2-2,CASSFAPVVRGINTGELFF,TGTGCCAGCAGCTTCGCCCCCGTCGTGCGCGGGATCAACACCGGGGAGCTGTTTTTT
TRBV6-6,.,many,TRBJ1-1,CASSYNGGNTEAFF,TGTGCCAGCAGTTACAACGGGGGGAACACTGAAGCTTTCTTT
TRBV27,TRBD1,many,TRBJ1-1,CASSLSRDRDQAFF,TGTGCCAGCAGTTTGTCCCGGGACAGGGATCAAGCTTTCTTT
TRBV20-1,TRBD2,many,TRBJ2-1,CSALSGATYNEQFF,TGCAGTGCTCTTAGCGGGGCCACCTACAATGAGCAGTTCTTC
TRBV5-5,TRBD1,many,TRBJ2-5,CASSLGQGVRQETQYF,TGTGCCAGCAGCCTGGGACAGGGGGTAAGGCAAGAGACCCAGTACTTC
TRBV7-9,TRBD1,.,TRBJ1-3,CASSSIRTGTARNTIYF,TGTGCCAGCAGCTCCATACGAACGGGGACAGCAAGAAACACCATATATTTT
TRBV28,.,many,TRBJ2-5,CASSSLQGTLQETQYF,TGTGCCAGCAGTTCCCTTCAGGGGACCCTCCAAGAGACCCAGTACTTC
TRBV3-1,.,.,TRBJ1-2,CASSQGPIRLGYTF,TGTGCCAGCAGCCAAGGGCCTATCCGGCTTGGCTACACCTTC
TRBV7-2,TRBD2,many,TRBJ2-3,CASSLAAGTQYF,TGTGCCAGCAGCTTAGCAGCGGGGACGCAGTATTTT
TRBV6-2/TRBV6-3,.,many,TRBJ2-3,CASSYMAYTQYF,TGTGCCAGCAGTTACATGGCCTATACGCAGTATTTT
TRBV5-1,.,.,TRBJ2-1,CASSWVGGGGKNNQQFF,TGCGCCAGCAGCTGGGTAGGGGGGGGGGGAAAGAACAATCAGCAGTTCTTC
TRBV7-8,.,many,TRBJ2-7,CATPRQGGYEQYF,TGTGCCACTCCACGGCAGGGAGGCTACGAGCAGTACTTC
TRBV6-2/TRBV6-3,TRBD1,.,TRBJ1-1,CASSYPGGYTEAFF,TGTGCCAGCAGTTACCCAGGGGGGTACACTGAAGCTTTCTTT
TRBV6-2/TRBV6-3,TRBD1,.,TRBJ1-2,CASSDPNGGTGVYGYTF,TGTGCCAGCAGCGACCCCAACGGGGGGACAGGGGTCTATGGCTACACCTTC
TRBV25-1,.,many,TRBJ1-6,CASRAGDMRPNSPLHF,TGTGCCAGCAGGGCGGGGGACATGCGACCAAATTCACCCCTCCACTTT
TRBV5-1,.,many,TRBJ1-1,CASSYRQPNTEAFF,TGCGCCAGCAGCTACCGACAGCCGAACACTGAAGCTTTCTTT
TRBV5-1,.,.,TRBJ1-4,CASSFSGEEKLFF,TGCGCCAGCAGCTTCTCAGGGGAAGAAAAACTGTTTTTT
TRBV12-3/TRBV12-4,TRBD2,many,TRBJ2-7,CASSFNGRYEQYF,TGTGCCAGCAGTTTCAACGGGAGGTACGAGCAGTACTTC
TRBV20-1,.,few,TRBJ2-7,CSARGGLAPYEQYF,TGCAGTGCTAGGGGAGGTCTGGCCCCCTACGAGCAGTACTTC
TRBV6-1,.,many,TRBJ1-4,CASTFVRGRNEKLFF,TGTGCCAGCACTTTCGTTCGGGGCCGCAATGAAAAACTGTTTTTT
TRBV7-2,.,many,TRBJ2-2,CASSAFRQVTTGELFF,TGTGCCAGCAGCGCCTTCCGACAGGTTACCACCGGGGAGCTGTTTTTT
TRBV6-1,TRBD2,many,TRBJ2-1,CASSPLRGRALNEQFF,TGTGCCAGCAGTCCTCTTCGGGGGAGGGCCCTCAATGAGCAGTTCTTC
TRBV14,TRBD2,.,TRBJ2-2,CASNPQAGPTGELFF,TGTGCCAGCAACCCTCAAGCGGGACCCACCGGGGAGCTGTTTTTT
TRBV6-1,.,many,TRBJ1-1,CASSGYRAGAEAFF,TGTGCCAGCAGTGGATACAGGGCGGGGGCTGAAGCTTTCTTT
TRBV9,.,.,TRBJ2-1,CASSVGGLRINEQFF,TGTGCCAGCAGCGTAGGGGGATTGAGGATCAATGAGCAGTTCTTC
TRBV7-2,.,many,TRBJ1-1,CASSLPQGSDTEAFF,TGTGCCAGCAGCTTACCACAGGGTAGCGACACTGAAGCTTTCTTT
TRBV20-1,TRBD1,many,TRBJ2-7,CSARVGQGGTYEQYF,TGCAGTGCTAGAGTCGGACAGGGCGGAACCTACGAGCAGTACTTC
TRBV6-1,TRBD2,many,TRBJ2-1,CASSTPLLAGTPLTSYNEQFF,TGTGCCAGCAGCACCCCCCTACTAGCGGGAACTCCCCTAACCTCCTACAATGAGCAGTTCTTC
TRBV19,.,.,TRBJ1-4,CASSLPTGFGEKLFF,TGTGCCAGTAGTCTTCCTACAGGGTTCGGAGAAAAACTGTTTTTT
TRBV14,TRBD2,.,TRBJ2-7,CASSLPGLAGGGEQYF,TGTGCCAGCAGTCTACCGGGACTAGCGGGAGGTGGCGAGCAGTACTTC
TRBV19,.,many,TRBJ1-5,CASSIDPTDLNQPQHF,TGTGCCAGTAGTATAGATCCGACGGACCTCAATCAGCCCCAGCATTTT
TRBV7-2,.,many,TRBJ1-2,CASSLTGSYGYTF,TGTGCCAGCAGCTTAACAGGATCCTATGGCTACACCTTC
TRBV24-1,TRBD2,.,TRBJ2-5,CATSDRTSAQETQYF,TGTGCCACCAGTGATAGGACTAGCGCCCAAGAGACCCAGTACTTC
TRBV5-1,TRBD1,.,TRBJ2-3,CASSLGQGSQPQYF,TGCGCCAGCAGCTTGGGACAGGGTAGCCAGCCCCAGTATTTT
TRBV20-1,.,few,TRBJ2-2,CSATDRANTGELFF,TGCAGTGCGACCGACAGAGCGAACACCGGGGAGCTGTTTTTT
TRBV15,TRBD2,.,TRBJ2-7,CATSRALAGGRYEQYF,TGTGCCACCAGCAGGGCACTAGCGGGAGGGAGGTACGAGCAGTACTTC
TRBV5-1,.,many,TRBJ1-1,CASSPGGGGMNTEAFF,TGCGCCAGCAGTCCCGGGGGGGGCGGGATGAACACTGAAGCTTTCTTT
TRBV24-1,.,.,TRBJ2-7,CATSQTNEQYF,TGTGCCACCAGCCAGACTAACGAGCAGTACTTC
TRBV20-1,.,few,TRBJ2-4,CSAEKRQGELAKNIQYF,TGCAGTGCTGAAAAGCGACAAGGGGAATTAGCCAAAAACATTCAGTACTTC
TRBV24-1,.,many,TRBJ1-1,CATSDPHTEAFF,TGTGCCACCAGTGATCCTCACACTGAAGCTTTCTTT
TRBV30,.,many,TRBJ2-7,CAWSANYEQYF,TGTGCCTGGAGTGCCAACTACGAGCAGTACTTC
TRBV12-3/TRBV12-4,.,many,TRBJ2-1,CASSPLGGNEQFF,TGTGCCAGCAGTCCTCTAGGGGGCAATGAGCAGTTCTTC
TRBV6-1,TRBD1,.,TRBJ2-5,CASGEGTGGKETQYF,TGTGCCAGCGGCGAAGGGACAGGGGGGAAGGAGACCCAGTACTTC
TRBV12-3/TRBV12-4,.,.,TRBJ1-2,CASSLRPLNYGYTF,TGTGCCAGCAGTTTAAGGCCGCTTAACTATGGCTACACCTTC